In this sample, the clone carrying this TCR beta chain turned up a few times. The antigen remains undetermined. The PCR was carried out with 60 Vbeta primers and 13 Jbeta primers. Some clones are missing from TCRdb's copy, which holds only in-frame ones; the method was immunoSEQ multiplex PCR. The repertoire includes about 170,000 clones, approximately 80% of them detected once, and around 1.9% sits in the top ten. The data were obtained in a study of cytomegalovirus exposure and HLA in healthy donors. The germline V and J ends were trimmed by 1 base and 1 base, with 12 bases remaining between them. Germline loops: CDR1 SGHVS, CDR2 FNYEAQ. The length of the CDR3 is 16 residues. General observations from the study: A list of 150 to 200 TCR beta chains associated with cytomegalovirus was given.

This sequence joins TRBV7-6 and TRBJ2-3; no definite D call. The sample comprised PBMCs. This receptor was obtained from a young woman in good health and CMV-seronegative. In DNA, the CDR3 is TGTGCCAGCAGCTTAGAGTCCGTAAGCCGCACAGATACGCAGTATTTT. Translated: CASSLESVSRTDTQYF.